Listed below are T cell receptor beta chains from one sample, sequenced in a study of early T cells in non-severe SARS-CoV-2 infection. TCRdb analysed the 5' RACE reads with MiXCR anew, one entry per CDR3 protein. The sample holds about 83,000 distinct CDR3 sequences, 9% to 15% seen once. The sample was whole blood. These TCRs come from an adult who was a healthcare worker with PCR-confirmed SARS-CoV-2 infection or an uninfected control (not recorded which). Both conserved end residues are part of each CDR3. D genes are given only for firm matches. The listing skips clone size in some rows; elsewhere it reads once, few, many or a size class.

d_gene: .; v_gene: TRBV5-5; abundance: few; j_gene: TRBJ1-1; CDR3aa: CASYPPQGGVNTEAFF; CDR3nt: TGTGCCAGCTACCCACCTCAGGGCGGGGTGAACACTGAAGCTTTCTTT
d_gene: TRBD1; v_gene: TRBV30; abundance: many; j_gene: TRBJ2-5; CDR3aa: CAWAGQGVKTQYF; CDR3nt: TGTGCCTGGGCGGGACAGGGAGTGAAGACCCAGTACTTC
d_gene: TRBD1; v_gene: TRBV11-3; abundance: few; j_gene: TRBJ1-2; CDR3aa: CASSAQGNGYTF; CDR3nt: TGTGCCAGCAGTGCACAGGGGAACGGCTACACCTTC
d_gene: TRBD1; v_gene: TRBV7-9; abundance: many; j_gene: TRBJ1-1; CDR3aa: CASSHKRGGQENTEAFF; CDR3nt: TGTGCCAGCAGCCACAAAAGAGGGGGACAGGAGAACACTGAAGCTTTCTTT
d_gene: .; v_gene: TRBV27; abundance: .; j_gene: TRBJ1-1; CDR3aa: CASSFYGSGSEAFF; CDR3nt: TGTGCCAGCAGTTTTTACGGATCAGGCTCCGAAGCTTTCTTT
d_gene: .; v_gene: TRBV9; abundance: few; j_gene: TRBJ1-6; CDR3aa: CASSTSGTSSYNSPLHF; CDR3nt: TGTGCCAGCAGCACATCCGGGACTAGCTCCTATAATTCACCCCTCCACTTT
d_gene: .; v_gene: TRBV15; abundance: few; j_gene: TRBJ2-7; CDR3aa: CATSRDNGGNEQYF; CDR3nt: TGTGCCACCAGCAGAGATAATGGGGGCAACGAGCAGTACTTC
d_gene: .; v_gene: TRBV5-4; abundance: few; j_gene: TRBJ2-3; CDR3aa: CASSHPSTDTQYF; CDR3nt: TGTGCCAGCAGCCACCCTAGCACAGATACGCAGTATTTT
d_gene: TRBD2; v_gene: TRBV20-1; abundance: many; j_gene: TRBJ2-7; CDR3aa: CSANTGGGSDYEQYF; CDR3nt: TGCAGTGCCAATACAGGCGGGGGATCGGACTACGAGCAGTACTTC
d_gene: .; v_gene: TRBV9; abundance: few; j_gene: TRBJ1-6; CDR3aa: CASSAYGHSNSPLHF; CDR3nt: TGTGCCAGCAGCGCATACGGCCATTCCAATTCACCCCTCCACTTT
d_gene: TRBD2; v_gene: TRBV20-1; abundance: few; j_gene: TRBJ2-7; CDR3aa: CSARGLAALVKQYF; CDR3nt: TGCAGTGCTAGAGGACTAGCGGCCTTGGTGAAGCAGTACTTC
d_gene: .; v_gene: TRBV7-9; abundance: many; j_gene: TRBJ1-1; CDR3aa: CASVGGANTEAFF; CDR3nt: TGTGCCAGCGTTGGGGGGGCTAACACTGAAGCTTTCTTT
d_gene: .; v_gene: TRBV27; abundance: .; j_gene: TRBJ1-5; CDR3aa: CASSLIQTGQPQHF; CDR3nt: TGTGCCAGCAGTTTAATCCAGACCGGCCAGCCCCAGCATTTT
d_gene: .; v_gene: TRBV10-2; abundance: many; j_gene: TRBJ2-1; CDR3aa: CASSVRTSNEQFF; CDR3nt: TGCGCCAGCAGTGTGAGGACCAGCAATGAGCAGTTCTTC
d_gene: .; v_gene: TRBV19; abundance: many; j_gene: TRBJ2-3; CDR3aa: CASSIGGLITDTQYF; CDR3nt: TGTGCCAGTAGTATAGGGGGCCTCATCACAGATACGCAGTATTTT
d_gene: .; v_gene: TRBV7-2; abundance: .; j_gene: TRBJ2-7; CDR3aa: CASSLLPLSDEQYF; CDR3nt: TGTGCCAGCAGCTTATTACCGCTCTCAGACGAGCAGTACTTC
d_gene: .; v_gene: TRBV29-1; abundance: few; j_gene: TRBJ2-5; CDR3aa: CSVERAPETQYF; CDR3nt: TGCAGCGTTGAGAGGGCCCCAGAGACCCAGTACTTC
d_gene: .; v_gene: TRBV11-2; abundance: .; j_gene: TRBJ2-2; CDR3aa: CASSLDGGGNTGELFF; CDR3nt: TGTGCCAGCAGCTTAGATGGAGGCGGGAACACCGGGGAGCTGTTTTTT
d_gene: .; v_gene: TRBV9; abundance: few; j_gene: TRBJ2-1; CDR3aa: CASSVVPEPGDEQFF; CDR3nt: TGTGCCAGCAGCGTAGTACCCGAGCCAGGGGATGAGCAGTTCTTC
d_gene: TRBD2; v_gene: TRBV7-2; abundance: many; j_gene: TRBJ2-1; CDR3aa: CASSPSSGSHNEQFF; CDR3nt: TGTGCCAGCAGCCCGTCTAGCGGATCCCACAATGAGCAGTTCTTC
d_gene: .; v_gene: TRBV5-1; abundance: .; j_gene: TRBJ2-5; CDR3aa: CASSWQRGRTFETQYF; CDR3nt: TGCGCCAGCAGCTGGCAAAGGGGGAGGACCTTCGAGACCCAGTACTTC
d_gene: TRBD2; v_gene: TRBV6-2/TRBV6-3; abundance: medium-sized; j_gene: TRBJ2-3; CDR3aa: CASSYEGAGVTDTQYF; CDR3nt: TGTGCCAGCAGTTACGAGGGAGCGGGAGTGACAGATACGCAGTATTTT
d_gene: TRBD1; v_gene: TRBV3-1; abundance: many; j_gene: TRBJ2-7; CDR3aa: CASSRGQGSSSYEQYF; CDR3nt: TGTGCCAGCAGTCGGGGACAGGGATCCAGCTCCTACGAGCAGTACTTC
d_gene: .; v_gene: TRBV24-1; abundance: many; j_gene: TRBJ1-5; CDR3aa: CATSDPLKESFGQPQHF; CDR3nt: TGTGCCACCAGTGATCCCCTAAAGGAGTCTTTCGGTCAGCCCCAGCATTTT
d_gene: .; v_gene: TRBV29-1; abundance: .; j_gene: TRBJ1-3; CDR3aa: CSVSDSFGYSGNTIYF; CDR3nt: TGCAGCGTGTCGGACAGTTTCGGGTACTCTGGAAACACCATATATTTT
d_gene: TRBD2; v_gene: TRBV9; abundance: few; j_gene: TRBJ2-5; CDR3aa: CASSQFSGGVQETQYF; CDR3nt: TGTGCCAGCAGCCAGTTCAGCGGGGGGGTCCAGGAGACCCAGTACTTC
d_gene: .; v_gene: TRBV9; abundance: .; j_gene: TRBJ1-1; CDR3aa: CASSVVGDEAFF; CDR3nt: TGTGCCAGCAGCGTAGTGGGGGATGAAGCTTTCTTT
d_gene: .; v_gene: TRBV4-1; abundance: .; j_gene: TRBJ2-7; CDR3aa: CASSQGGSTYEQYF; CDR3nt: TGCGCCAGCAGCCAAGGGGGCAGTACCTACGAGCAGTACTTC
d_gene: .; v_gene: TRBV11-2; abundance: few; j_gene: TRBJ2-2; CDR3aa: CASSLVRATGELFF; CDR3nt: TGTGCCAGCAGCTTAGTTAGGGCTACCGGGGAGCTGTTTTTT
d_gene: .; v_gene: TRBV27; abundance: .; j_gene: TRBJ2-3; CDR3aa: CATTDRPGTDTQYF; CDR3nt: TGTGCCACAACTGACCGTCCAGGGACAGATACGCAGTATTTT
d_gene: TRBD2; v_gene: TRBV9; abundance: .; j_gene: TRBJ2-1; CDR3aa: CASSPRSGGPGGEQFF; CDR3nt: TGTGCCAGCAGCCCCCGTAGCGGAGGGCCGGGGGGAGAGCAGTTCTTC
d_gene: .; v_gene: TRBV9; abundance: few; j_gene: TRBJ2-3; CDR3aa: CASSPRYRTDTQYF; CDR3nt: TGTGCCAGCAGCCCCCGATATCGCACAGATACGCAGTATTTT
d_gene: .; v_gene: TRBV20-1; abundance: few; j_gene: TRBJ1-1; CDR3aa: CSAREDSMNTEAFF; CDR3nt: TGCAGTGCTAGAGAGGACAGTATGAACACTGAAGCTTTCTTT
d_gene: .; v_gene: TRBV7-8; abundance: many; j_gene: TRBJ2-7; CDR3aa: CASSLSREVYEQYF; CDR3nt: TGTGCCAGCAGCTTATCTAGGGAGGTGTACGAGCAGTACTTC
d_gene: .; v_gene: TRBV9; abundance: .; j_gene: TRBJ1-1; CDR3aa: CASSVARNTEAFF; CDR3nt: TGTGCCAGCAGCGTAGCTAGGAACACTGAAGCTTTCTTT
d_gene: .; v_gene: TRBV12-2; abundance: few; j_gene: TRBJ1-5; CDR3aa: CASRLLRAPGGQPQHF; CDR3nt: TGTGCAAGTCGCTTACTCCGGGCCCCAGGAGGTCAGCCCCAGCATTTT
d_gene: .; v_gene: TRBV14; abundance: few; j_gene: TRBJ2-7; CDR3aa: CASSPRGYSYEQYF; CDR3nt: TGTGCCAGCAGTCCCCGGGGCTACTCCTACGAGCAGTACTTC
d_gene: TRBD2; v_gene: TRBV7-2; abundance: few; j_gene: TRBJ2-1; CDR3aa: CASRRESTQFF; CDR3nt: TGTGCCAGCCGGCGGGAGAGTACGCAGTTCTTC
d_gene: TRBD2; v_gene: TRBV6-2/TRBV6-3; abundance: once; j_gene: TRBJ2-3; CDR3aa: CASSRSLAGGTDTQYF; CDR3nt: TGTGCCAGCAGCCGCTCCCTAGCGGGAGGAACAGATACGCAGTATTTT
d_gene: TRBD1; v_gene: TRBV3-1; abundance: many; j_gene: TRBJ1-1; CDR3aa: CASSHGTGEAFF; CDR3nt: TGTGCCAGCAGCCACGGGACAGGGGAAGCTTTCTTT
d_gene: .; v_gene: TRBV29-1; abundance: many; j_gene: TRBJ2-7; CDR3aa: CSAGDRFYEQYF; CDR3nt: TGCAGCGCGGGGGACAGATTCTACGAGCAGTACTTC
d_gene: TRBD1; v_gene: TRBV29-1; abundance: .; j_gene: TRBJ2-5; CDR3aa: CSAQTGTAQQETQYF; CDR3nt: TGCAGCGCCCAAACCGGGACAGCTCAACAAGAGACCCAGTACTTC
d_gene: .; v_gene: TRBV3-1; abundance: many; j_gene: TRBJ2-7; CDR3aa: CASSQEPARSYEQYF; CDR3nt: TGTGCCAGCAGCCAAGAGCCCGCAAGGTCCTACGAGCAGTACTTC
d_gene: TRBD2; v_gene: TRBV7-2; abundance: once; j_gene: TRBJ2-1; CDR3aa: CASSLFSSGTNEQFF; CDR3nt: TGTGCCAGCAGCTTATTTTCTAGCGGGACTAATGAGCAGTTCTTC
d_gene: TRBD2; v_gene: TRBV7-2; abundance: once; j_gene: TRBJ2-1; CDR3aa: CASSLLRIAGGREQFF; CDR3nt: TGTGCCAGCAGCTTATTAAGAATAGCGGGAGGGAGAGAGCAGTTCTTC
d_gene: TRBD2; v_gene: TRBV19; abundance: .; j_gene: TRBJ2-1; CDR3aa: CASSIGLAGGGEQFF; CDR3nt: TGTGCCAGTAGTATAGGGCTAGCGGGAGGAGGTGAGCAGTTCTTC